This T cell receptor (beta chain) came from a study of OX40 agonist ivuxolimab in advanced cancers. Study information: Dose-escalation patients suffered from hepatocellular carcinoma, melanoma, renal cell or head and neck cancer.

About this clone: Its antigen remains unknown.

Systemic immunosuppression or a history of autoimmune disease excluded patients. Germline V gene data show CDR1 as SGHRS and CDR2 as YFSETQ. This CDR3 spans 16 amino acids. V shed 3 bases and J shed 1 base, with 14 bases lying between them. The study's findings and limits: In CD8+ T cells, expanded clones were on average more numerous than in CD4+.

Data came from immunoSEQ multiplex PCR; TCRdb stores just in-frame clones and leaves some out. The repertoire holds about 82,000 clones, over 80% seen once, with 0.85% in the top ten. This sequence was found in an adult with an advanced solid tumor such as melanoma, head and neck, liver or kidney cancer. Sequences were derived from CD4+ or CD8+ T cells sorted from blood, sampled in a trial of the OX40 agonist ivuxolimab. V gene TRBV5-1 combines with J gene TRBJ2-1, with D possibly being TRBD1 (7 bases). The DNA of the CDR3 is TGCGCCAGCAGCTCGGGACTGGGACAGTCCTACAATGAGCAGTTCTTC. This sequence encodes CASSSGLGQSYNEQFF.